This paragraph reports one T cell receptor beta chain. The table lists this clonotype with many counts. It has no known antigen specificity. No quality values exist for individual bases; no much larger clone is one base distant. The treatment or condition label here, explained by the study, means: live attenuated yellow fever vaccine strain. A standard Ficoll-Paque protocol was used to isolate PBMCs from peripheral blood. Dynabeads CD4 and CD8 positive selection kits were used to isolate the CD4 and CD8 T-cell fractions. TriZol was used to extract RNA from bulk PBMCs, from CD4 and CD8 fractions, and from dextramer-positive and dextramer-negative fractions. The entry originates in a study of T cells after yellow fever vaccination (dated by TCRdb to between 2017 and 2020). Background on the whole study: The SMART-Seq v4 Ultra Low Input RNA kit was used to prepare libraries from fractions with low cell numbers. Bulk TCR alpha and beta repertoires were sequenced longitudinally to track T-cell clones before and after primary and booster YFV17D yellow fever vaccination. Two healthy male donors made up the cohort, one aged 18 to 30 years and the other aged 30 to 40 years. Blood was drawn at multiple timepoints before and after primary and secondary immunization, with bulk PBMC replicates and cell subsets isolated.

The junction shows trimming of 8 bases on V and 6 bases on J, plus 15 bases between the germline ends. Its CDR3 holds 13 amino acids, cysteine through phenylalanine. This entry keeps only the CDR3 DNA: 39 bases, framed from base 1. TCR cDNA was made using 5'RACE template switching, a step that added a universal primer site and unique molecular identifiers. cDNA synthesis was primed from both the TCR alpha and TCR beta constant segments. Libraries were amplified in two PCR steps, with sample barcodes and sequencing adapters added in the second step. Sequencing of the libraries was done on either Illumina HiSeq 2500 (2x100 bp) or NovaSeq (2x150 bp). The paper's processing steps were these. Demultiplexing of reads and collapsing into UMI consensus sequences were performed with MIGEC, and V(D)J alignment was carried out with MiXCR. Using edgeR on replicate PBMC samples, clonotypes were called vaccine-responding if FDR was below 0.01 and the log2 fold change was above 5 up to day 15. Each bulk clonotype was labeled CD4 or CD8 based on which sequenced repertoire, CD4 or CD8, contained the clonotype at higher abundance. TCRdb reanalyzed the raw reads on its own, using fastp at Q25 for trimming and MiXCR for clone calling, and kept in-frame beta chains. Every CDR3 protein is listed once, alongside the most common genes and DNA of its rows. Clone size and V and J calls follow TCRdb, not the original study. This sample has a few hundred thousand distinct CDR3 sequences in its table, and less than 9% of those were observed once. The top ten hold approximately 0.84% of the sample.

What the research found in general, with its limitations: FACS-sorted repertoires could contain abundant contaminating clonotypes from the bulk population, so computational filtering was required. Most clones expanded after primary vaccination (almost 98% of CD4 and roughly 90% of CD8) were re-detected after the booster, suggesting that broad memory maintenance occurred. Because the study included only a couple of donors, the extent to which the findings can be generalized is limited. A small fraction of clonotypes showed up in both the CD4 and CD8 compartments, probably as a result of convergent recombination. Compared with the primary T-cell response, the secondary T-cell response was weaker but faster, peaking on day 5 rather than day 15.

The sequence links TRBV12-3 or TRBV12-4 to TRBJ2-3; the D segment could be TRBD1, given 5 matching bases. This TCR was recovered from a man aged 25 to 40 who received the YFV17D yellow fever vaccine. Sequencing used CD4+ T cells sorted from PBMCs, obtained 15 days after the yellow fever booster vaccination. The nucleotide sequence is TGTGCCAGCGGTCAGGGTGGTGATGATACGCAGTATTTT. This yields the protein CASGQGGDDTQYF.